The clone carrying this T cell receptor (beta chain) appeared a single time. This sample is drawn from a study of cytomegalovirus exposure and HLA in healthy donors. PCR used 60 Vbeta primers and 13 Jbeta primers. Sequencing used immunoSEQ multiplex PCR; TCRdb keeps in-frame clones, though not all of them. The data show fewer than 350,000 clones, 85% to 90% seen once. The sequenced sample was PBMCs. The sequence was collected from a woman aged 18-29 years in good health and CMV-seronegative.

DNA of the CDR3: TGTGCCAGCTCACCGGGGCAGGGTAATGAGCCCCAGCATTTT. Protein sequence: CASSPGQGNEPQHF. V gene TRBV18 combines with J gene TRBJ1-5, with D possibly TRBD1 on 5 matching bases. Germline CDR1 reads KGHSH; CDR2 reads LQKENI. Trimming removed 3 bases at V and 8 bases at J, with 14 bases between. The CDR3 has 14 residues.